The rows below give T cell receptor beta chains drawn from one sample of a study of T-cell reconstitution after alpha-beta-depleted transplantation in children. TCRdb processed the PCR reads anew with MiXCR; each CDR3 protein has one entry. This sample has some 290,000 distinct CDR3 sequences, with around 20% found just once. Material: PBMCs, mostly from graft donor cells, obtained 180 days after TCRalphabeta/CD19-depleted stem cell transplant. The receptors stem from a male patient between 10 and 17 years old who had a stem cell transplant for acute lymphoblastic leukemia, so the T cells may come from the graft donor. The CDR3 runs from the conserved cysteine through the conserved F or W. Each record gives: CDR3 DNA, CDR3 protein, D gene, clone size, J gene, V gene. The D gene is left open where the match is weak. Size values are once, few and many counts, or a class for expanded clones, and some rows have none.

DNA: TGTGCCAGCAGCAAACGGACTAGCGGGCTTTACGAGCAGTACTTC; CDR3: CASSKRTSGLYEQYF; D: TRBD2; size: NA; J: TRBJ2-7; V: TRBV7-1
DNA: TGTGCCAGCAGCGCTCTGCAGGGGAGTGAAAAACTGTTTTTT; CDR3: CASSALQGSEKLFF; D: NA; size: many; J: TRBJ1-4; V: TRBV7-8
DNA: TGTGCCAGCAGCTTGGGCGGGATGCTGTACGAGCAGTACTTC; CDR3: CASSLGGMLYEQYF; D: NA; size: many; J: TRBJ2-7; V: TRBV5-5
DNA: TGTGCCAGCAGGTTGACAGGGGTTATGGAGACCCAGTACTTC; CDR3: CASRLTGVMETQYF; D: TRBD1; size: NA; J: TRBJ2-5; V: TRBV7-9
DNA: TGTGCCAGCAGCGTAGGGCCGGGGGCCTACAATGAGCAGTTCTTC; CDR3: CASSVGPGAYNEQFF; D: NA; size: NA; J: TRBJ2-1; V: TRBV9
DNA: TGTGCCAGCTCACCACTTCCCAGCGGGAGTTACAATGAGCAGTTCTTC; CDR3: CASSPLPSGSYNEQFF; D: TRBD2; size: few; J: TRBJ2-1; V: TRBV18
DNA: TGCGCCAGCAGCCAAGTATGGGGAGGCTCCTACGAGCAGTACTTC; CDR3: CASSQVWGGSYEQYF; D: NA; size: many; J: TRBJ2-7; V: TRBV4-1
DNA: TGTGCCAGCAGCCAGGCCGTCTCTGGGGCCAACGTCCTGACTTTC; CDR3: CASSQAVSGANVLTF; D: NA; size: NA; J: TRBJ2-6; V: TRBV6-1
DNA: TGTGCCATCAGTGAGTCGAATTTGCGGGAGCAGTACTTC; CDR3: CAISESNLREQYF; D: NA; size: NA; J: TRBJ2-7; V: TRBV10-3
DNA: TGTGCCAGCACCCTCGACGGGCATCCCTTTGAAGCTTTCTTT; CDR3: CASTLDGHPFEAFF; D: NA; size: many; J: TRBJ1-1; V: TRBV12-3/TRBV12-4
DNA: TGCAGCGTTTCAGCCACAAGGAACTATGGCTACACCTTC; CDR3: CSVSATRNYGYTF; D: NA; size: few; J: TRBJ1-2; V: TRBV29-1
DNA: TGTGCCAGCGATCCTGGGGCCCCAAGCACAGATACGCAGTATTTT; CDR3: CASDPGAPSTDTQYF; D: NA; size: NA; J: TRBJ2-3; V: TRBV18
DNA: TGCGCCAGCGGGTTTAGGGGCAGGGGAAGGAACGATGAGCTGTTCTTC; CDR3: CASGFRGRGRNDELFF; D: NA; size: NA; J: TRBJ2-1; V: TRBV5-1
DNA: TGCAGTGCCAAAGGACTAGCGGAGCAGGGGGAGCAGTACTTC; CDR3: CSAKGLAEQGEQYF; D: TRBD2; size: NA; J: TRBJ2-7; V: TRBV20-1
DNA: TGTGCTAGTGGTTCAAATGAGCAGTTCTTC; CDR3: CASGSNEQFF; D: NA; size: NA; J: TRBJ2-1; V: TRBV12-5
DNA: TGTGCCAGCAGCTCACTCTTACTGGGGCTAGCGGGAGTCTTGAGCCCCACAGATACGCAGTATTTT; CDR3: CASSSLLLGLAGVLSPTDTQYF; D: TRBD2; size: NA; J: TRBJ2-3; V: TRBV7-1
DNA: TGTGCCAGCAGTACGTCTGGGACACCTTTTCAGCCCCAGCATTTT; CDR3: CASSTSGTPFQPQHF; D: NA; size: NA; J: TRBJ1-5; V: TRBV2
DNA: TGTGCCAGCAGCTCGGATGGCTACACCTTC; CDR3: CASSSDGYTF; D: NA; size: NA; J: TRBJ1-2; V: TRBV7-9